This T cell receptor (beta chain) appears in the sequencing data of a study of T cells in Graves' hyperthyroidism and ophthalmopathy. Whole-study results and caveats: Most expanded thyroid clonotypes above 0.001 recurred in blood.

The germline CDR1 and CDR2 sequences are SNHLY and FYNNEI. The CDR3 extends over 13 amino acids. The source material, RNA transcripts, was used to amplify TCR beta CDR3 regions. During a first-round RT-PCR of the TCR CDR3, the HTBI primer set was used. MiXCR was run by TCRdb on the multiplex PCR reads, yielding one entry per CDR3 protein. The table includes about 290,000 distinct CDR3 sequences, 12% to 15% detected once. Remarks on this clonotype: The target antigen is unknown. A clone one base away is much larger, so this may be a read error.

Material for sequencing was blood. This receptor was identified in a woman aged 40-49 years with Graves' hyperthyroidism. V is TRBV2 and J is TRBJ2-5; 7 nucleotides align to TRBD1. The CDR3 bases are TGTGCCAGCAGGCAGGACAGGCAAGAGACCCAGTGCTTC. This gives the protein CASRQDRQETQCF. The full variable domain, completed using reference TRBV2 and TRBJ2-5, is EPEVTQTPSHQVTQMGQEVILRCVPISNHLYFYWYRQILGQKVEFLVSFYNNEISEKSEIFDDQFSVERPDGSNFTLKIRSTKLEDSAMYFCASRQDRQETQCFGPGTRLLVL.